This T cell receptor (beta chain) was sequenced during a study of blood T cell repertoires in COVID-19. Across the study: Specimens from acute and convalescent COVID-19 originated in the United States, Italy and Spain.

Trimming stripped 2 bases from V and 6 bases from J, with 14 bases between. CDR3 length: 15 residues. Germline-derived CDR1 and CDR2 are MDHEN and SYDVKM. Clones were sequenced by immunoSEQ multiplex PCR, and TCRdb holds only the in-frame ones, with some missing. The sample lists approximately 230,000 clones; about 85% were seen once. The chain uses TRBV28 and TRBJ2-1; TRBD1 might be the D (6 bases). The sequence was collected from a woman aged 25 to 39 with acute COVID-19. The sequenced material came from PBMCs or T cells enriched from blood (not recorded which). This CDR3 is CASSLGGVRSNEQFF. The CDR3 nucleotides are TGTGCCAGCAGTTTAGGGGGCGTACGTTCCAATGAGCAGTTCTTC.